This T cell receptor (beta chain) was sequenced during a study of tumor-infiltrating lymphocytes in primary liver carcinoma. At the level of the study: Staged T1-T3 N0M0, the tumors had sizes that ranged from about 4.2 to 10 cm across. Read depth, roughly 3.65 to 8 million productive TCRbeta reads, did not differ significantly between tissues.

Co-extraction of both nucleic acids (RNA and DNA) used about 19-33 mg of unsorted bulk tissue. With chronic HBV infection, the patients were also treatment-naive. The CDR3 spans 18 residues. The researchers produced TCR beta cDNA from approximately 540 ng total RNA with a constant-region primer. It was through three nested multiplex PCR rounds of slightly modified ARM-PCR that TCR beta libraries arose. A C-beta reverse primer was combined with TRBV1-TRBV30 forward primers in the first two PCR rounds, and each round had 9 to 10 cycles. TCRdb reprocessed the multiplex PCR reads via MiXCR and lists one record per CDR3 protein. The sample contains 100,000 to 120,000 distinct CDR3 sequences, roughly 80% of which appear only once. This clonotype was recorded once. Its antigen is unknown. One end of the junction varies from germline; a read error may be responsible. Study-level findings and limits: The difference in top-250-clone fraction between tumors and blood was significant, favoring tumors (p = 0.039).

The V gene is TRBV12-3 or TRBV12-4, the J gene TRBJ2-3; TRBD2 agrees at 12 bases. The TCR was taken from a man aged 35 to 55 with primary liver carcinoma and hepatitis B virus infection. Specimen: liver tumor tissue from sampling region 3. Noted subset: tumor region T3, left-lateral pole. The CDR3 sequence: CVSSLRMTSGSVSDTQYF. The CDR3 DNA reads TGTGTCAGCAGTCTAAGAATGACTAGCGGGAGTGTATCAGATACGCAGTATTTT.